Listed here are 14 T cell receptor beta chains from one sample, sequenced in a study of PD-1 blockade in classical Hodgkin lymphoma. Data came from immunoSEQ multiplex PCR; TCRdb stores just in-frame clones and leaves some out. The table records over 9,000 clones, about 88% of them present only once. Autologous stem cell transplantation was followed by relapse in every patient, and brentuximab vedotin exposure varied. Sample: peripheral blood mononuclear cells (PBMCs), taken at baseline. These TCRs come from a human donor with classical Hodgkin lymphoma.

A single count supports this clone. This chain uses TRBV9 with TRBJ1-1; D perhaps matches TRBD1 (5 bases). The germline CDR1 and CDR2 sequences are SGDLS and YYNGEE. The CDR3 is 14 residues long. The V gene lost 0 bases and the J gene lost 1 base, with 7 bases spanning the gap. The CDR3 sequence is CASSVGGQNTEAFF. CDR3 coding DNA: TGTGCCAGCAGCGTAGGAGGACAGAACACTGAAGCTTTCTTT.

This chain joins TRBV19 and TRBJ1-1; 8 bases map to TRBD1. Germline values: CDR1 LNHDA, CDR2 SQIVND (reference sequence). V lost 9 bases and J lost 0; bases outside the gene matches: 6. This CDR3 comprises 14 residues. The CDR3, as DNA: TGTGCCAGCCTGGACAGGGCGTTGAACACTGAAGCTTTCTTT. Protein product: CASLDRALNTEAFF.

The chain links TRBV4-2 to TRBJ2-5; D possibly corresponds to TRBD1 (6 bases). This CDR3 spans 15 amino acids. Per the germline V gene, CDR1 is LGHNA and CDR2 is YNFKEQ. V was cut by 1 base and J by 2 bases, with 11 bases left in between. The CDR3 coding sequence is TGTGCCAGCAGCCAAGGGTCAGGGGAACAAGAGACCCAGTACTTC. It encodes CASSQGSGEQETQYF.

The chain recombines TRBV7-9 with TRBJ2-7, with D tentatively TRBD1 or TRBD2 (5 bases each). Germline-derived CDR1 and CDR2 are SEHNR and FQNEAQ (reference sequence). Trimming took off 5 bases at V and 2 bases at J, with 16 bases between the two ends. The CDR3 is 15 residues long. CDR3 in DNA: TGTGCCAGCAGCCCACCCGGGGACGGAACCTACGAGCAGTACTTC. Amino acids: CASSPPGDGTYEQYF. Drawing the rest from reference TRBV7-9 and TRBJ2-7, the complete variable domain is DTGVSQNPRHKITKRGQNVTFRCDPISEHNRLYWYRQTLGQGPEFLTYFQNEAQLEKSRLLSDRFSAERPKGSFSTLEIQRTEQGDSAMYLCASSPPGDGTYEQYFGPGTRLTVT.

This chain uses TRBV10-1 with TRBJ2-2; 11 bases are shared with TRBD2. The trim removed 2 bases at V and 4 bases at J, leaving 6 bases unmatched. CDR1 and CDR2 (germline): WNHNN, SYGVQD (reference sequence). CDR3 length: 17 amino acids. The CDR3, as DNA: TGCGCCAGCAGTGAGGGTAGCGGGAGGGATAGCACCGGGGAGCTGTTTTTT. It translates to CASSEGSGRDSTGELFF.

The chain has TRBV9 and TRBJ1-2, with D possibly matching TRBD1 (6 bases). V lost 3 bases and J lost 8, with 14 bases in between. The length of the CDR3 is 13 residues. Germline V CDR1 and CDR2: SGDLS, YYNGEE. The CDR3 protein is CASSEALGGGYTF. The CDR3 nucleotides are TGTGCCAGCAGCGAAGCGTTGGGGGGCGGCTACACCTTC. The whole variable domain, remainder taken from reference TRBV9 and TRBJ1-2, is DSGVTQTPKHLITATGQRVTLRCSPRSGDLSVYWYQQSLDQGLQFLIQYYNGEERAKGNILERFSAQQFPDLHSELNLSSLELGDSALYFCASSEALGGGYTFGSGTRLTVV.

Written as DNA, the CDR3 is TGTGCCAGCAGCGTAGGGGTGACTTTCTTT. The encoded protein is CASSVGVTFF. The chain uses TRBV9 and TRBJ1-1, with no clear D. There are 10 residues in the CDR3. CDR1 and CDR2 from the germline V gene are SGDLS and YYNGEE. Trimming stripped 0 bases from V and 12 bases from J, with 6 bases between. Using reference TRBV9 and TRBJ1-1 for the parts outside the CDR3, the full variable domain is DSGVTQTPKHLITATGQRVTLRCSPRSGDLSVYWYQQSLDQGLQFLIQYYNGEERAKGNILERFSAQQFPDLHSELNLSSLELGDSALYFCASSVGVTFFGQGTRLTVV.

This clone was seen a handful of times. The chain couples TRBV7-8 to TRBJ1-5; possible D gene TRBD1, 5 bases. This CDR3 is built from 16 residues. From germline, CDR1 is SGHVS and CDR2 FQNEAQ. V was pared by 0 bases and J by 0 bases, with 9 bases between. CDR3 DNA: TGTGCCAGCAGCTTAGCGGTTGGGGCTAGCAATCAGCCCCAGCATTTT. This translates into CASSLAVGASNQPQHF.

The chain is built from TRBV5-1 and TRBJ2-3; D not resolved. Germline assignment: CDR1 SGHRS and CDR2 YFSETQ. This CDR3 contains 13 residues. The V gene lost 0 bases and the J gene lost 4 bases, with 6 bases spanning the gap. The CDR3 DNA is TGCGCCAGCAGCTTGGTGGAGCCAGATACGCAGTATTTT. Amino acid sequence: CASSLVEPDTQYF.

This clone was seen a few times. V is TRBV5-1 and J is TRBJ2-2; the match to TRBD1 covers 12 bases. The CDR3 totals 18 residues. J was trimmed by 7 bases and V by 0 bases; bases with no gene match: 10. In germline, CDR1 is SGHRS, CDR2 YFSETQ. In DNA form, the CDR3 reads TGCGCCAGCAGCTTGGATGTTCCGGGACAGGGGGCAGTCGGGGAGCTGTTTTTT. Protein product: CASSLDVPGQGAVGELFF.

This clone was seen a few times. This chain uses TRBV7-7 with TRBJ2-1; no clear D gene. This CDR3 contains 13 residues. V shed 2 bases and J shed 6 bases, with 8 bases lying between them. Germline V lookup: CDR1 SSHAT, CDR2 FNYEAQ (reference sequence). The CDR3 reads CASSLTPRNEQFF. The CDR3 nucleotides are TGTGCCAGCAGCTTAACTCCGCGCAATGAGCAGTTCTTC.

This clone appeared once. CDR3 protein: CASSTVRGTGSAYGYTF. Here the CDR3 DNA reads TGTGCCAGCAGCACGGTCCGAGGGACAGGGAGTGCCTATGGCTACACCTTC. J is TRBJ1-2 and V is TRBV5-5; 9 bases map to TRBD1. V gave up 4 bases and J gave up 4 bases; unmatched junction bases: 14. CDR1 SGHKS and CDR2 YYEKEE come from the germline V gene (reference sequence). This CDR3 comprises 17 residues.

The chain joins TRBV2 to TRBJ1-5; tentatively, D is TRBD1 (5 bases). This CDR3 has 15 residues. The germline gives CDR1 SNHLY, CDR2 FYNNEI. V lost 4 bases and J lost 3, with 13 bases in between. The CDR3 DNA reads TGTGCCAGCAGTGTCGGGCCAGGGACCAATCAGCCCCAGCATTTT. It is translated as CASSVGPGTNQPQHF.

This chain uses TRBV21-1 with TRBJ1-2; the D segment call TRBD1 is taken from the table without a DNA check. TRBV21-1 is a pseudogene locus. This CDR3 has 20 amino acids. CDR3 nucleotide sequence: TGTGCCAGCAGCAAAAAGGTAGGGTCAGGGGGCCTACCAGCGGACTATGGCTACACCTTC. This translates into CASSKKVGSGGLPADYGYTF.